Listed below are T cell receptor beta chains from one sample, sequenced in a study of long-term antiretroviral therapy in people with HIV. Sequencing was performed with immunoSEQ multiplex PCR; in TCRdb, only in-frame clones are kept and a portion is missing. This table holds approximately 29,000 clones, about 94% found once. The specimen was unsorted PBMCs, collected 6.2 years after starting antiretroviral therapy. These receptors originate from a man aged 35 to 55 with HIV. CDR3s include the opening cysteine and the closing phenylalanine or tryptophan. The D gene is left open where the match is weak. The listing skips clone size in some rows; elsewhere it reads once, few, many or a size class.

d_call	clone_size	j_call	v_call	cdr3_length	cdr3_nt	cdr3_aa
.	.	TRBJ2-7	TRBV21-1	16	TGTGCCAGCAGCAAAGTGCGGACAGGGGGCTCCTACGAGCAGTACTTC	CASSKVRTGGSYEQYF
.	.	TRBJ1-2	TRBV10-2	12	TGCGCCAGCAGTGAGTCGGGTGATGGCTACACCTTC	CASSESGDGYTF
.	.	TRBJ2-2	TRBV2	17	TGTGCCAGCAGGGGGTTAAAGGGCGCGCCCTCCACCGGGGAGCTGTTTTTT	CASRGLKGAPSTGELFF
.	.	TRBJ1-5	TRBV7-2	16	TGTGCCAGCAGCACAAAGGGACATCTTGGCAATCAGCCCCAGCATTTT	CASSTKGHLGNQPQHF
TRBD1	.	TRBJ1-5	TRBV19	15	TGTGCCAGCCGGACAGGGGGCGCGGGCAATCAGCCCCAGCATTTT	CASRTGGAGNQPQHF
TRBD2	few	TRBJ2-7	TRBV5-1	13	TGCGCCAGCAGCTTGGTTGGGGAGGGGGAGCAGTACTTC	CASSLVGEGEQYF
.	.	TRBJ2-7	TRBV18	14	TGTGCCAGCTCACCTCCCTTCGCCCCCAACGAGCAGTACTTC	CASSPPFAPNEQYF
TRBD2	.	TRBJ2-5	TRBV7-8	14	TGTGCCAGCAGCTCCCGGACTAGCGGGAGACAGCAGTACTTC	CASSSRTSGRQQYF
.	.	TRBJ1-4	TRBV28	14	TGTGCCAGCAGTTTATGGGACGGGAATGAAAAACTGTTTTTT	CASSLWDGNEKLFF
.	.	TRBJ2-2	TRBV12-5	17	TGTGCTAGTGGTTTGGTACCTGGGGGAAGGGACACCGGGGAGCTGTTTTTT	CASGLVPGGRDTGELFF
TRBD2	.	TRBJ2-2	TRBV27	18	TGTGCCAGCAGTTTCGGCCTAGCGGGTACCATGGACACCGGGGAGCTGTTTTTT	CASSFGLAGTMDTGELFF
TRBD1	.	TRBJ1-2	TRBV6-6	15	TGTGCCAGCAGTTACATAGCGAGGGACAGGGATGGCTACACCTTC	CASSYIARDRDGYTF
.	.	TRBJ2-7	TRBV7-8	14	TGTGCCAGCAGCTTGGAATCTGTAATTAACGAGCAGTACTTC	CASSLESVINEQYF
TRBD2	.	TRBJ2-7	TRBV25-1	14	TGTGCCAGCAGTTTTAGCGGGTATAACTACGAGCAGTACTTC	CASSFSGYNYEQYF
TRBD1	.	TRBJ1-2	TRBV2	12	TGTGCCAGCACTACAGGGGGCAATGGCTACACCTTC	CASTTGGNGYTF
.	.	TRBJ2-5	TRBV5-1	15	TGCGCCAGCAGCTTGGCCGTGAGACTCCCAGAGACCCAGTACTTC	CASSLAVRLPETQYF
.	.	TRBJ1-1	TRBV7-6	15	TGTGCCAGCAGCTTTTCCCGGGGAGAGGACACTGAAGCTTTCTTT	CASSFSRGEDTEAFF
.	once	TRBJ2-3	TRBV4-3	16	TGCGCCAGCAGCCAAGATTGGGGAGCCTCTGGAGATACGCAGTATTTT	CASSQDWGASGDTQYF
TRBD2	.	TRBJ2-1	TRBV2	19	TGTGCCAGCAGTGACCCCGGGACTAGCGGGGGGGGCTCCTACAATGAGCAGTTCTTC	CASSDPGTSGGGSYNEQFF
.	.	TRBJ1-5	TRBV16	13	TGTGCCAGCACGGAGGGAGGGAACCAGCCCCAGCATTTT	CASTEGGNQPQHF
TRBD2	.	TRBJ2-2	TRBV7-9	18	TGTGCCAGCAGCTCCAGGGCCCCTAGCGGGAGGGACACCGGGGAGCTGTTTTTT	CASSSRAPSGRDTGELFF
.	.	TRBJ1-2	TRBV9	16	TGTGCCAGCAGCGTAGAGGGAACAGGGACGAGCTATGGCTACACCTTC	CASSVEGTGTSYGYTF
.	.	TRBJ1-2	TRBV5-6	12	TGTGCCAGCAGCCCCGGAGGCTATGGCTACACCTTC	CASSPGGYGYTF
.	.	TRBJ1-4	TRBV9	14	TGTGCCAGCAGCCTCGGGTGGGCTGGTGAAAAACTGTTTTTT	CASSLGWAGEKLFF
TRBD1	.	TRBJ2-7	TRBV29-1	13	TGCAGCGCCGAATGGGGACAGGGTGGCGAGCAGTACTTC	CSAEWGQGGEQYF
TRBD2	.	TRBJ2-3	TRBV5-4	19	TGTGCCAGCAGCTCGGGACTAGCGGGAGGAAGGTCGAGCACAGATACGCAGTATTTT	CASSSGLAGGRSSTDTQYF
.	once	TRBJ1-4	TRBV7-9	17	TGTGCCAGCAGCTTCTCAACGCCGACAGGACACAATGAAAAACTGTTTTTT	CASSFSTPTGHNEKLFF
TRBD2	.	TRBJ2-1	TRBV5-1	17	TGCGCCAGCAGCTGGGGCGGACTAGCGGGTGGGGGCAGGGAGCAGTTCTTC	CASSWGGLAGGGREQFF
.	.	TRBJ2-3	TRBV7-3	13	TGTGCCAGCAGCATAATCCCCGCAGATACGCAGTATTTT	CASSIIPADTQYF
.	.	TRBJ2-1	TRBV30	12	TGTGCCTGGAGTGATCAGCGGGATGAGCAGTTCTTC	CAWSDQRDEQFF
.	.	TRBJ2-2	TRBV19	13	TGTGCCAGTAGACGGGCGGGGTCCGGGGAGCTGTTTTTT	CASRRAGSGELFF
.	.	TRBJ2-2	TRBV18	16	TGTGCCAGCTCACCGGTTCGGGCAGATTTGAGCGGGGAGCTGTTTTTT	CASSPVRADLSGELFF
TRBD1	.	TRBJ2-7	TRBV10-3	14	TGTGCCATCAGGGAGTCCGGGACAGCCTACGAGCAGTACTTC	CAIRESGTAYEQYF
.	.	TRBJ1-5	TRBV4-1	14	TGCGCCAGCAGCCAGCGACAGGTCAATCAGCCCCAGCATTTT	CASSQRQVNQPQHF
TRBD1	.	TRBJ1-2	TRBV7-8	20	TGTGCCAGCAGCCCCCGCGTCCTGGGACAGGGTTTCCCGACCTGGTATGGCTACACCTTC	CASSPRVLGQGFPTWYGYTF
TRBD1	.	TRBJ2-1	TRBV6-5	14	TGTGCCAGCAGGTCGGACAGGATGGGGAATGAGCAGTTCTTC	CASRSDRMGNEQFF
TRBD2	.	TRBJ2-3	TRBV7-6	20	TGTGCCAGCAGCATCCGGACTAGCGGGAGATCGCCCTTAGGGACAGATACGCAGTATTTT	CASSIRTSGRSPLGTDTQYF